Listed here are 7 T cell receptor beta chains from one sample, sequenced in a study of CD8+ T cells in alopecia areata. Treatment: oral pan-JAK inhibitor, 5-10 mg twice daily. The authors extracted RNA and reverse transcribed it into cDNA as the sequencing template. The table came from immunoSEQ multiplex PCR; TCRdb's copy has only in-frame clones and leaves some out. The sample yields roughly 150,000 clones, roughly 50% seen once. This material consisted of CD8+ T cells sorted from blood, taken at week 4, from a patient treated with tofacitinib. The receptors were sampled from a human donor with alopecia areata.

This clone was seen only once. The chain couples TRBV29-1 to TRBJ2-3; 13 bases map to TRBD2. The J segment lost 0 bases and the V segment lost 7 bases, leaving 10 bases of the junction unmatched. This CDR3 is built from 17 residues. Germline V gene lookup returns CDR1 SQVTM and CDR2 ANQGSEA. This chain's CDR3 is CSADLGLAGPSTDTQYF. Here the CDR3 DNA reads TGCAGCGCTGACCTGGGACTAGCGGGGCCCAGCACAGATACGCAGTATTTT.

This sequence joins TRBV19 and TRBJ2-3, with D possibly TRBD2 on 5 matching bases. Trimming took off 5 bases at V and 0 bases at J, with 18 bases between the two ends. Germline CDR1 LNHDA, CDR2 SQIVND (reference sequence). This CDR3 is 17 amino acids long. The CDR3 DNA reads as TGTGCCAGTAGTGGGATCACCAGGTGGACTAGCACAGATACGCAGTATTTT. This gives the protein CASSGITRWTSTDTQYF.

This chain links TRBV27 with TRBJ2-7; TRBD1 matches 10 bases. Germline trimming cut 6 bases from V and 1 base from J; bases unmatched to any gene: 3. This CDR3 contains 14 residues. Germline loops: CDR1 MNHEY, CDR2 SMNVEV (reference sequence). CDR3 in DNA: TGTGCCAGCAGCTGGACAGGGGGTTCCTACGAGCAGTACTTC. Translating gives CASSWTGGSYEQYF.

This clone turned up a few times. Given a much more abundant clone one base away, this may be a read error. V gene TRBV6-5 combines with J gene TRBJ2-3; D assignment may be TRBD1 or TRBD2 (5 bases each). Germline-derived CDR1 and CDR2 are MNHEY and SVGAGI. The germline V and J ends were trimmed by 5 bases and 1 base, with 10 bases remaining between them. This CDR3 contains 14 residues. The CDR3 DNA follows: TGTGCCAGCAGTCGAGTGGGGGGCACAGATACGCAGTATTTT. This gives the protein CASSRVGGTDTQYF.

The chain's CDR3 is CASSFGVQEQYF. CDR3 DNA sequence: TGCGCCAGCAGCTTCGGGGTGCAGGAGCAGTACTTC. The V and J genes are TRBV5-1 and TRBJ2-7, with D perhaps TRBD2 (5 bases). The CDR3 is 12 residues long. Trimming removed 2 bases at V and 7 bases at J, with 10 bases between. In germline, CDR1 is SGHRS, CDR2 YFSETQ.

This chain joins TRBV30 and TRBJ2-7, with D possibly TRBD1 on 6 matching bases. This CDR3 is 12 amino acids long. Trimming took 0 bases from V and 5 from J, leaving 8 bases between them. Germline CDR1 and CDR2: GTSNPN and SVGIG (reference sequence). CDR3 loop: CAWSVGQNEQYF. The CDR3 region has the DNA TGTGCCTGGAGTGTAGGACAGAACGAGCAGTACTTC.

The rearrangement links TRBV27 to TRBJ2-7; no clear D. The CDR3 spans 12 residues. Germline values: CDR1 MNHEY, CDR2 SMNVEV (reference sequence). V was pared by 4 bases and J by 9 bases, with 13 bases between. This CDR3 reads CASSSGSPRQYF. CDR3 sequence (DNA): TGTGCCAGCAGTTCCGGCAGCCCTAGGCAGTACTTC.